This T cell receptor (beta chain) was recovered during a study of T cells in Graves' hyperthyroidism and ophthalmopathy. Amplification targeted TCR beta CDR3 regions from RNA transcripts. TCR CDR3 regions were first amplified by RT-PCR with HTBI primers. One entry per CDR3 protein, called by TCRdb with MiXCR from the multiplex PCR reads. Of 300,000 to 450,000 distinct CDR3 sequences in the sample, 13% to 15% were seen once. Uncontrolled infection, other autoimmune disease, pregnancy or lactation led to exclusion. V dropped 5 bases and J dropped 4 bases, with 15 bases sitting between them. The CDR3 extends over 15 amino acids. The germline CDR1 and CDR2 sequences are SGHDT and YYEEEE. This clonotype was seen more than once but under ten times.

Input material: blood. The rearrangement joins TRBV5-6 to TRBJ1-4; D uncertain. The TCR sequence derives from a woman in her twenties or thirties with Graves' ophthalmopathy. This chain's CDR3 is CASSMQTGNNEKLFF. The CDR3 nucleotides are TGTGCCAGCAGTATGCAGACTGGGAATAATGAAAAACTGTTTTTT.